This T cell receptor (beta chain) is from a study of long-term antiretroviral therapy in people with HIV. CDR3 length: 17 amino acids. Germline-derived CDR1 and CDR2 are MRHNA and SNTAGT. Trimming removed 3 bases from V and 7 bases from J, with 22 bases in between. Findings and limits, study-wide: The data indicate that diversity increased after ART but remained below transplant donor controls.

They ran version v3.0 of the immunoSEQ assay at survey level. Using immunoSEQ multiplex PCR, the repertoire was profiled, and TCRdb retains in-frame clones only, with some absent. The table lists about 23,000 clones, roughly 88% of them singletons, with approximately 6.4% in the top ten. About this clone: The antigen is not known.

The clonotype originates from a man aged 60 to 69 with HIV. The sequencing here drew on unsorted PBMCs, taken 0.6 years after starting antiretroviral therapy. The J gene is TRBJ2-1, the V gene TRBV6-4; D is possibly TRBD2 (6 bases). The DNA for the CDR3 is TGTGCCAGCAGTGAAGGTTTCCAGCGCGCCCGGGGGAATGAGCAGTTCTTC. Residues: CASSEGFQRARGNEQFF.